The clone carrying this T cell receptor (beta chain) was counted at least ten times. Its specificity is not known. Library preparation (for TCRbeta) was performed with unique molecular identifiers. TCRdb re-derived calls from the PCR reads in MiXCR, one entry per CDR3 protein. The sample lists approximately 630,000 distinct CDR3 sequences; around 13% were seen once. The CDR3 consists of 13 residues. Trimming pared 3 bases from V and 3 bases from J, leaving 8 bases between. The record originates from a study of T-cell reconstitution after alpha-beta-depleted transplantation in children. Study results and limitations: Several hundred rapidly expanded clones from non-depleted graft cells reportedly supplied alpha-beta T cells about two months post-transplant. A year had passed since transplant, and T-cell counts and diversity by then came mostly from newly produced T cells.

The rearrangement uses TRBV12-3 or TRBV12-4 and TRBJ1-1; perhaps TRBD1 as D (5 bases). This sequence was found in a girl aged 2 to 10 with congenital amegakaryocytic thrombocytopenia, due to receive a stem cell transplant. The sequencing here drew on PBMCs, taken before TCRalphabeta/CD19-depleted stem cell transplant. CDR3 protein: CASSFLGDTEAFF. CDR3 nucleotide sequence: TGTGCCAGCAGTTTTTTGGGGGACACTGAAGCTTTCTTT.